Listed below are T cell receptor beta chains from one sample, sequenced in a study of early T cells in non-severe SARS-CoV-2 infection. In TCRdb, the 5' RACE reads were re-called with MiXCR into one record per CDR3 protein. Of roughly 32,000 distinct CDR3 sequences detected, 6.6% appear once; the ten largest clones hold about 36%. Input material: whole blood. The receptors originated from an adult who was a healthcare worker with PCR-confirmed SARS-CoV-2 infection or an uninfected control (not recorded which). Each CDR3 is given with its conserved first and last residue. The D gene is left open where the match is weak. Part of the rows lack a size; the others show once, few, many or a class for expanded clones.

TRBJ1-4 | TRBV6-6 | - | - | TGTGCCAGCAGCGTGGGGGCAACTAATGAAAAACTGTTTTTT | CASSVGATNEKLFF
TRBJ2-7 | TRBV6-2/TRBV6-3 | - | many | TGTGCCAGCAGTTACCCGCTTAGCAGGGTGCAAGAGCAGTACTTC | CASSYPLSRVQEQYF
TRBJ2-5 | TRBV5-4 | TRBD1 | many | TGTGCCAGCAGCTTGGAGGGACAGGGGTCAGAGACCCAGTACTTC | CASSLEGQGSETQYF
TRBJ1-2 | TRBV7-8 | TRBD1 | many | TGTGCCAGCAGGAAAACCGGGACAGGGGTGGATGGCTACACCTTC | CASRKTGTGVDGYTF
TRBJ1-1 | TRBV11-2 | TRBD1 | - | TGTGCCAGCAGCGCGGGACAGGGGGCGCGAGTTGGCACTGAAGCTTTCTTT | CASSAGQGARVGTEAFF
TRBJ2-1 | TRBV20-1 | TRBD1 | many | TGCAGTGCTAGAGGGGACAGAACCTACAATGAGCAGTTCTTC | CSARGDRTYNEQFF
TRBJ1-5 | TRBV30 | TRBD1 | many | TGTGCCTGGGGACAACAGGGGGGAAACCAGCCCCAGCATTTT | CAWGQQGGNQPQHF
TRBJ1-1 | TRBV12-5 | - | - | TGTGCTAGTTCCCTTCGAGAGAGGAACACTGAAGCTTTCTTT | CASSLRERNTEAFF
TRBJ1-4 | TRBV7-2 | TRBD1 | few | TGTGCCAGCAGCTTTCGGACAGGGGGGAGTGAAAAACTGTTTTTT | CASSFRTGGSEKLFF
TRBJ2-7 | TRBV19 | - | many | TGTGCCAGTAGAAGAGGCTACGAGCAGTACTTC | CASRRGYEQYF
TRBJ2-2 | TRBV2 | TRBD2 | few | TGTGCCAGCAGTGGGACTAGCGGGAGGAGAACCGGGGAGCTGTTTTTT | CASSGTSGRRTGELFF
TRBJ2-3 | TRBV9 | TRBD2 | few | TGTGCCAGCATGCCCGGGACTAGCGGCTACACAGATACGCAGTATTTT | CASMPGTSGYTDTQYF
TRBJ2-5 | TRBV7-2 | - | few | TGTGCCAGCAATTCCTGGGAGGCAATTCAAGAGACCCAGTACTTC | CASNSWEAIQETQYF
TRBJ1-2 | TRBV5-4 | - | medium-sized | TGTGCCAGCGGGCCTAAGGGGAACTATGGCTACACCTTC | CASGPKGNYGYTF
TRBJ2-5 | TRBV10-1 | - | many | TGCGCCAGCAGTGAGTCGACAGCCCAAGAGACCCAGTACTTC | CASSESTAQETQYF
TRBJ2-3 | TRBV11-2 | - | many | TGTGCCAGCAGCTTAGACAGCGGTAGAGATACGCAGTATTTT | CASSLDSGRDTQYF
TRBJ2-5 | TRBV7-2 | TRBD2 | - | TGTGCCAGCAGCTTGCAAGCGGGGGCCGTGGGGGAGACCCAGTACTTC | CASSLQAGAVGETQYF
TRBJ1-1 | TRBV12-3/TRBV12-4 | TRBD1 | many | TGTGCCAGCACACACACAGGGGGCCACACTGAAGCTTTCTTT | CASTHTGGHTEAFF
TRBJ1-1 | TRBV30 | - | many | TGTGCCTGGAGGAAACAGGGGAACACTGAAGCTTTCTTT | CAWRKQGNTEAFF
TRBJ1-6 | TRBV7-3 | - | many | TGTGCCAGCAGTACACAGGCACGGGCACCCCTCCACTTT | CASSTQARAPLHF
TRBJ2-3 | TRBV10-1 | TRBD1 | many | TGCGCCAGCAGTGGACCGGGACAGGCGATACCAGATACGCAGTATTTT | CASSGPGQAIPDTQYF
TRBJ2-5 | TRBV5-1 | TRBD2 | few | TGCGCCAGCAGCTTGAGCGCGGGAGGGCCTACGGGAGAGACCCAGTACTTC | CASSLSAGGPTGETQYF
TRBJ2-1 | TRBV28 | - | many | TGTGCCAGCAGTCAGACAGTACGGAATGAGCAGTTCTTC | CASSQTVRNEQFF
TRBJ1-4 | TRBV7-8 | - | many | TGTGCCAGCAGCTTACAAATGAATGAAAAACTGTTTTTT | CASSLQMNEKLFF
TRBJ2-7 | TRBV9 | - | many | TGTGCCAGCAGCCCCGGCGGCCTCCAAGACGAGCAGTACTTC | CASSPGGLQDEQYF
TRBJ1-2 | TRBV12-3/TRBV12-4 | - | many | TGTGCCAGCAGTCTCAGAGAAAACTATGGCTACACCTTC | CASSLRENYGYTF
TRBJ2-7 | TRBV10-3 | - | many | TGTGCCATCAGTGAACGGGGCAGGGCCTACGAGCAGTACTTC | CAISERGRAYEQYF
TRBJ2-5 | TRBV5-1 | - | many | TGCGCCAGCAGCCCAAGGACTGGCGGAGAGACCCAGTACTTC | CASSPRTGGETQYF
TRBJ1-2 | TRBV19 | - | many | TGTGCCAGTAGTATCGGAAGCACTAACTATGGCTACACCTTC | CASSIGSTNYGYTF
TRBJ2-7 | TRBV6-2/TRBV6-3 | - | many | TGTGCCAGCAGTATCATACAGCGGACCTACGAGCAGTACTTC | CASSIIQRTYEQYF
TRBJ2-5 | TRBV19 | TRBD2 | many | TGTGCCAGTAGTGGTAGCGGGGGACAAGAGACCCAGTACTTC | CASSGSGGQETQYF
TRBJ1-1 | TRBV10-3 | - | - | TGTGCCATCAGTTTGTCAGGACTGAACACTGAAGCTTTCTTT | CAISLSGLNTEAFF
TRBJ2-7 | TRBV12-3/TRBV12-4 | TRBD1 | - | TGTGCCAGCAGTCCACCGGGACAGGGGGACGAGCAGTACTTC | CASSPPGQGDEQYF
TRBJ1-5 | TRBV6-1 | - | many | TGTGCCAGCAGTGATGTAGCTTTGGGGGTTACTCAGCCCCAGCATTTT | CASSDVALGVTQPQHF
TRBJ2-1 | TRBV6-2/TRBV6-3 | - | few | TGTGCCAGCATCAACCGGGACTCTTCCTACAATGAGCAGTTCTTC | CASINRDSSYNEQFF
TRBJ2-3 | TRBV11-2 | - | - | TGTGCCAGCAGCTTAGGAGCTAGCGATATCACAGATACGCAGTATTTT | CASSLGASDITDTQYF
TRBJ2-1 | TRBV20-1 | - | many | TGCAGTGCCCGGACCCACTACAATGAGCAGTTCTTC | CSARTHYNEQFF
TRBJ1-1 | TRBV28 | - | few | TGTGCCAGCAGTTTATTAACGGGGGGCACTGAAGCTTTCTTT | CASSLLTGGTEAFF
TRBJ1-1 | TRBV6-6 | - | - | TGTGCCAGCAGTTACTCGAACCCCACTGAAGCTTTCTTT | CASSYSNPTEAFF
TRBJ2-7 | TRBV5-1 | TRBD1 | few | TGCGCCAGCAGCTTGGGACAGGGGAGAGAGGAGCAGTACTTC | CASSLGQGREEQYF
TRBJ2-4 | TRBV2 | - | many | TGTGCCAGCGAGGTAGGCGGAACGAACATTCAGTACTTC | CASEVGGTNIQYF
TRBJ2-7 | TRBV7-2 | - | many | TGTGCCAGCAGCTTAGTGGCAGGGGCCTACGAGCAGTACTTC | CASSLVAGAYEQYF
TRBJ2-7 | TRBV9 | - | few | TGTGCCAGCAGCACCAGGGACTTCGCCTACGAGCAGTACTTC | CASSTRDFAYEQYF
TRBJ2-7 | TRBV4-3 | TRBD2 | many | TGCGCCAGCAGCCAACAGCGGGGGAGATACGAGCAGTACTTC | CASSQQRGRYEQYF
TRBJ2-1 | TRBV18 | - | - | TGTGCCAGCTCGATTGAGGAGCAGTTCTTC | CASSIEEQFF
TRBJ1-4 | TRBV7-9 | TRBD1 | many | TGTGCCAGCAGCCAACGTGCGGGACAGGGGAGGTTTGGTGAAAAACTGTTTTTT | CASSQRAGQGRFGEKLFF
TRBJ1-2 | TRBV2 | TRBD1 | few | TGTGCCAGCAGTGTGTCACAGGGGAATGGCTACACCTTC | CASSVSQGNGYTF
TRBJ1-4 | TRBV1 | - | many | TGCACCAGCAGTCCTGCGTCATGGCGGACAGAAGATAATGAAAAACTGTTTTTT | CTSSPASWRTEDNEKLFF
TRBJ1-2 | TRBV7-2 | - | many | TGTGCCAGCAGCCCCAGTCCTAACTATGGCTACACCTTC | CASSPSPNYGYTF
TRBJ2-7 | TRBV5-1 | TRBD2 | many | TGCGCCAGCAGCGCGGGACTAGCGACTGACTACGAGCAGTACTTC | CASSAGLATDYEQYF
TRBJ1-4 | TRBV19 | - | few | TGTGCCAGTAGTATTGACAGAGATAATGAAAAACTGTTTTTT | CASSIDRDNEKLFF
TRBJ2-7 | TRBV28 | - | many | TGTGCCAGCAAGGGTGGGGCTAGCTCCTACGAGCAGTACTTC | CASKGGASSYEQYF
TRBJ2-1 | TRBV9 | - | - | TGTGCCAGCAGCCCCAGAGAGCTCGCCTACAATGAGCAGTTCTTC | CASSPRELAYNEQFF